This note documents a single T cell receptor beta chain sequence. The antigen is undetermined. These data come from a study of T cells in Graves' hyperthyroidism and ophthalmopathy. Whole-study results and caveats: Ophthalmopathy prediction by the model preceded onset by a median about 6.5 months.

TCR beta CDR3 regions were amplified from RNA. Using the HTBI primer set, a first-round RT-PCR was run on the TCR CDR3. TCRdb processed the multiplex PCR reads anew with MiXCR; each CDR3 protein has one entry. The sample lists some 550,000 distinct CDR3 sequences, about 20% occurring once. The CDR3 covers 15 residues. Trimming shortened V by 6 bases and J by 2 bases, and 17 bases separated the two germline ends. Germline values: CDR1 SGHTA, CDR2 FQGNSA. V usage is TRBV7-2 and J usage is TRBJ2-7, with D tentatively TRBD2 (5 bases). Sequenced sample: blood. This TCR came from a man between 18 and 29 years old with Graves' hyperthyroidism. The CDR3 loop is CASSPPPGNTYEQYF. In nucleotides, the CDR3 is TGTGCCAGCAGTCCCCCCCCCGGGAATACCTACGAGCAGTACTTC. Complete variable domain (other parts from reference TRBV7-2 and TRBJ2-7): GAGVSQSPSNKVTEKGKDVELRCDPISGHTALYWYRQSLGQGLEFLIYFQGNSAPDKSGLPSDRFSAERTGGSVSTLTIQRTQQEDSAVYLCASSPPPGNTYEQYFGPGTRLTVT.